This TCR beta chain was profiled in a study of T-cell reconstitution after alpha-beta-depleted transplantation in children. Molecular barcoding with unique molecular identifiers was used for the TCRbeta library. MiXCR, applied by TCRdb to the PCR reads, yields one record per CDR3 protein. This table holds more than 300,000 distinct CDR3 sequences, 15% to 20% found once. V was cut by 1 base and J by 2 bases, with 15 bases left in between. Per the germline V gene, CDR1 is MGHRA and CDR2 is YSYEKL. This CDR3 has 16 residues. Sequenced here: PBMCs, mostly from graft donor cells, sampled 360 days after TCRalphabeta/CD19-depleted stem cell transplant. The sequence was collected from a male patient aged 2-10 years who had a stem cell transplant for acute lymphoblastic leukemia, so the T cells may come from the graft donor. The chain combines TRBV4-1 with TRBJ2-7; perhaps D is TRBD1 or TRBD2 (5 bases each). The chain's CDR3 is CASSQGKGYGTYEQYF. The CDR3, as DNA: TGCGCCAGCAGCCAAGGAAAGGGGTACGGGACCTACGAGCAGTACTTC.